The rows below give T cell receptor beta chains drawn from one sample of a study of T cell responses to AZD1222 COVID-19 vaccine. Assay: immunoSEQ multiplex PCR; the TCRdb copy retains only in-frame clones and omits some. There are roughly 130,000 clones in the sample; about nine tenths occur only once, and roughly 1.5% lies in the top ten. Specimen: peripheral blood, collected on day 0 of AZD1222 vaccination. These receptors were taken from an adult in good health. Each CDR3 is given with its conserved first and last residue. D genes are given only for firm matches. The size of a clone is reported for some rows only, either as once, few or many, or as a class for expanded clones.

j_call v_call d_call clone_size cdr3_aa cdr3_nt
TRBJ2-7 TRBV7-9 TRBD2 NA CASSGLAGSEQYF TGTGCCAGCAGCGGACTAGCGGGGAGTGAGCAGTACTTC
TRBJ2-7 TRBV9 NA once CASSPGQKTPPYEQYF TGTGCCAGCAGCCCCGGACAGAAAACGCCGCCCTACGAGCAGTACTTC
TRBJ2-2 TRBV19 NA NA CASSSAGRRDTGELFF TGTGCCAGTAGTAGCGCCGGGAGAAGAGACACCGGGGAGCTGTTTTTT
TRBJ2-7 TRBV28 NA once CATRTLGYEQYF TGTGCCACCCGTACGCTCGGGTACGAGCAGTACTTC
TRBJ2-1 TRBV6-5 NA NA CASSSPSYNEQFF TGTGCCAGCAGTTCGCCATCCTACAATGAGCAGTTCTTC
TRBJ2-1 TRBV9 NA NA CASSVQTGYNEQFF TGTGCCAGCAGCGTACAGACAGGCTACAATGAGCAGTTCTTC
TRBJ2-1 TRBV3-1/TRBV3-2 TRBD2 NA CASSPRGGTSYNEQFF TGTGCCAGCAGCCCCCGCGGGGGTACCTCCTACAATGAGCAGTTCTTC
TRBJ2-7 TRBV28 NA NA CASTTTSLEQYF TGTGCCAGCACCACCACAAGCCTCGAGCAGTACTTC
TRBJ1-2 TRBV5-4 NA NA CASSLGWGGYGYTF TGTGCCAGCAGCTTGGGGTGGGGAGGATATGGCTACACCTTC
TRBJ1-5 TRBV24-1 NA NA CATSEGDWYQPQHF TGTGCCACCAGTGAAGGGGACTGGTATCAGCCCCAGCATTTT
TRBJ1-6 TRBV19 NA NA CASSIPAHLANSPLHF TGTGCCAGTAGTATACCAGCGCATCTCGCAAATTCACCCCTCCACTTT
TRBJ2-3 TRBV11-3 NA few CASGPPGADTQYF TGTGCCAGCGGACCACCGGGGGCAGATACGCAGTATTTT
TRBJ1-2 TRBV2 TRBD1 NA CASNWDSIGYGYTF TGTGCCAGCAATTGGGACAGTATAGGATATGGCTACACCTTC
TRBJ1-5 TRBV4-2 NA NA CASSQGSPDSNQPQHF TGTGCCAGCAGCCAAGGATCCCCCGATAGCAATCAGCCCCAGCATTTT
TRBJ1-1 TRBV5-1 NA NA CASRLGQMNTEAFF TGCGCCAGCAGACTGGGGCAGATGAACACTGAAGCTTTCTTT
TRBJ2-1 TRBV4-3 NA NA CASSQDFAGRNEQFF TGCGCCAGCAGCCAAGATTTTGCGGGGCGGAATGAGCAGTTCTTC
TRBJ1-1 TRBV20-1 NA NA CSASSRAVNTEAFF TGCAGTGCTAGTAGTCGGGCGGTGAACACTGAAGCTTTCTTT
TRBJ1-2 TRBV5-5 TRBD1 few CASSLGGGQLIYGYTF TGTGCCAGCAGCTTGGGCGGGGGACAGCTTATCTATGGCTACACCTTC
TRBJ1-1 TRBV6-1 NA NA CASSEEWVRLSEAFF TGTGCCAGCAGTGAAGAGTGGGTCAGGTTGTCTGAAGCTTTCTTT
TRBJ2-5 TRBV7-3 NA NA CASSSGHQETQYF TGTGCCAGCAGCTCGGGCCACCAAGAGACCCAGTACTTC
TRBJ2-1 TRBV9 NA NA CASSVAVHHEQFF TGTGCCAGCAGCGTTGCGGTTCACCATGAGCAGTTCTTC
TRBJ1-4 TRBV7-8 TRBD1 few CASSPGGEKLFF TGTGCCAGCAGCCCAGGGGGAGAAAAACTGTTTTTT
TRBJ1-6 TRBV2 TRBD1 NA CASTTGSGSPLHF TGTGCCAGCACGACAGGGTCGGGTTCACCCCTCCACTTT
TRBJ1-3 TRBV7-2 NA few CASSFDRPGSGNTIYF TGTGCCAGCAGCTTCGACAGGCCAGGCTCTGGAAACACCATATATTTT
TRBJ2-7 TRBV5-4 TRBD1 NA CASSLSYGRQGGLEQYF TGTGCCAGCAGCTTATCGTATGGCCGGCAAGGGGGCCTGGAGCAGTACTTC
TRBJ2-4 TRBV27 NA NA CASSSQDTEYF TGTGCCAGCAGTTCCCAGGATACCGAGTACTTC
TRBJ1-2 TRBV4-1 TRBD1 NA CASSPSPGQGAGGYTF TGCGCCAGCAGCCCTTCTCCGGGACAGGGGGCCGGTGGCTACACCTTC
TRBJ2-3 TRBV3-1/TRBV3-2 TRBD2 NA CASSLRPSGGAGDTQYF TGTGCCAGCAGCCTCCGGCCGAGCGGGGGGGCCGGGGATACGCAGTATTTT
TRBJ2-1 TRBV19 TRBD1 few CASSTDRSSYNEQFF TGTGCCAGTAGTACGGACAGGAGCTCCTACAATGAGCAGTTCTTC
TRBJ1-1 TRBV5-6 TRBD1 once CASSIPGQGWITEAFF TGTGCCAGCAGCATTCCGGGACAGGGGTGGATCACTGAAGCTTTCTTT